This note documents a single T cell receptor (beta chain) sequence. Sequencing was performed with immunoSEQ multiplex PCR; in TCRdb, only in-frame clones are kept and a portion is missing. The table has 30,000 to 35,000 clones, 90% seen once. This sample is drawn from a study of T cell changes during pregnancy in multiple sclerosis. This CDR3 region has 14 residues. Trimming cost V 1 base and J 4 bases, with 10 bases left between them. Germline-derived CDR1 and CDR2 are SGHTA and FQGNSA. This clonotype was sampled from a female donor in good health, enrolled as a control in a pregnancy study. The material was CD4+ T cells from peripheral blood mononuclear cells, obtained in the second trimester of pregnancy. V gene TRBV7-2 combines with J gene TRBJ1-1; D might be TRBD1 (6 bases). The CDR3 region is CASSLDRDPTEAFF. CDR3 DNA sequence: TGTGCCAGCAGCTTAGACAGGGATCCCACTGAAGCTTTCTTT.